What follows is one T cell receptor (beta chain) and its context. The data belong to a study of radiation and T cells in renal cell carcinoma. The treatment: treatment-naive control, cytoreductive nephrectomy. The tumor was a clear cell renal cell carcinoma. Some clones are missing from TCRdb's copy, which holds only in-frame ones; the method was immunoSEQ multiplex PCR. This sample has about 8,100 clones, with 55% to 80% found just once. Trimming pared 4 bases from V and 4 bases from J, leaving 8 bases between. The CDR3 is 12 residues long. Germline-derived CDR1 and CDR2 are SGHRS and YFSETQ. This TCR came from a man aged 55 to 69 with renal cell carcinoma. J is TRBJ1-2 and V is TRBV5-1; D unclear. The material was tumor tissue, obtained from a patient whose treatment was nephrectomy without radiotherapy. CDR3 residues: CASSPSGYGYTF. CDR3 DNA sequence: TGCGCCAGCAGCCCTTCTGGCTATGGCTACACCTTC.